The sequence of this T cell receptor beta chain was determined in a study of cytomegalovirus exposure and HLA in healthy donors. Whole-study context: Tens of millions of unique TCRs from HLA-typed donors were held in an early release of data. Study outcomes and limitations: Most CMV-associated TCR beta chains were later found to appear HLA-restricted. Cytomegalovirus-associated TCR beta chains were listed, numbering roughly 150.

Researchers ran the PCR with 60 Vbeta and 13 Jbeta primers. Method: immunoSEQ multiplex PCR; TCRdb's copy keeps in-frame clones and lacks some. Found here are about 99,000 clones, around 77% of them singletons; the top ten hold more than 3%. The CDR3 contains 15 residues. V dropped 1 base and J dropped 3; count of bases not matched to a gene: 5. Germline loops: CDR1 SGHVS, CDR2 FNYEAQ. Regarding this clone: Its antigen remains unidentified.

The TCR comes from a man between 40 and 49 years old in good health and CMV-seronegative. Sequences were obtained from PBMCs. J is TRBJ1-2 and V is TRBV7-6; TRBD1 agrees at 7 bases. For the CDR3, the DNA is TGTGCCAGCAGCTTAGGCGGGACAGAGTACTATGGCTACACCTTC. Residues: CASSLGGTEYYGYTF.